This T cell receptor (beta chain) is drawn from a study of siplizumab effects on memory and regulatory T cells. The CDR3 extends over 14 amino acids. Trimming took off 2 bases at V and 3 bases at J, with 11 bases between the two ends. Looked up from germline, CDR1 is PRHDT and CDR2 is FYEKMQ (reference sequence). Generated by immunoSEQ multiplex PCR, the TCRdb table keeps only in-frame clones and is missing some. Of approximately 100,000 clones in the sample, 93% were seen once. The rearrangement links TRBV13 to TRBJ2-7, with D possibly TRBD1 on 5 matching bases. The specimen sequenced was non-Treg CD4+ T cells sorted from blood. This clonotype was obtained from a human donor in good health. The CDR3 reads CASSLKGYRYEQYF. In DNA, the CDR3 is TGTGCCAGCAGCTTAAAGGGGTACCGCTACGAGCAGTACTTC.